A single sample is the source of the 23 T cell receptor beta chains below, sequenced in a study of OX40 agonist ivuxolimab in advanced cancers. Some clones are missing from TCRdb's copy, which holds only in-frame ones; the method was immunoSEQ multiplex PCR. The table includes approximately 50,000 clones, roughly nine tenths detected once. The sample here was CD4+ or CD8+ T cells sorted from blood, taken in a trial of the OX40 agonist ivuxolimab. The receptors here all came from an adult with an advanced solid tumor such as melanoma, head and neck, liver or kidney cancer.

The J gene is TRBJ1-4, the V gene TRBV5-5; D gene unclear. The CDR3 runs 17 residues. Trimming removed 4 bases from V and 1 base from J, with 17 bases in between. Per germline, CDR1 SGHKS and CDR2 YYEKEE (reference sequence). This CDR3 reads CASSPAFDIRTNEKLFF. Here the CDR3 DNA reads TGTGCCAGCAGCCCGGCCTTTGACATTCGAACTAATGAAAAACTGTTTTTT.

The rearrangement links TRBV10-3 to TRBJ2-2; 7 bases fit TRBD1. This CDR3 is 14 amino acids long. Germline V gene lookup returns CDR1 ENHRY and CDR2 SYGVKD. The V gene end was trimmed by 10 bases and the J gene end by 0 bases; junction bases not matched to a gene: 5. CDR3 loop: CATRQGSNTGELFF. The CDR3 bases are TGTGCCACCCGACAGGGATCGAACACCGGGGAGCTGTTTTTT.

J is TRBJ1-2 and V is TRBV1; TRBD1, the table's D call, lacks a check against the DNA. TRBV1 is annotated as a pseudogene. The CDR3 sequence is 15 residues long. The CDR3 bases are TGCACCAGCAGCCAAGATCACAACAGAGCCTATGGCTACACCTTC. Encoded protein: CTSSQDHNRAYGYTF.

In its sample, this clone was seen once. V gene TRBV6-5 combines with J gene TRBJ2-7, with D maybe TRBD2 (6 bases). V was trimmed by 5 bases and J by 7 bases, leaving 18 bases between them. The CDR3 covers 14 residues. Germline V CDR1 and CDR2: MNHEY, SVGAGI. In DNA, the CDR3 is TGTGCCAGCAGTGTCGACGGAACACGGGGGGAGCAGTACTTC. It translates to CASSVDGTRGEQYF.

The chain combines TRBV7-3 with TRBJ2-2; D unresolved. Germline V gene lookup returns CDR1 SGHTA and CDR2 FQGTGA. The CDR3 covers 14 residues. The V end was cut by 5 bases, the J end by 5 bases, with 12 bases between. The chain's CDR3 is CASSTERATGELFF. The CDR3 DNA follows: TGTGCCAGCAGCACCGAAAGAGCTACCGGGGAGCTGTTTTTT.

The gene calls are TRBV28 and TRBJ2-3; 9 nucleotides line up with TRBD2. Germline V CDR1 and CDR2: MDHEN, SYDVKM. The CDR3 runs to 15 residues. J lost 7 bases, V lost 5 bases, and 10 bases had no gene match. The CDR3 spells CASSRSGSTGNTQYF. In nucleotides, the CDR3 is TGTGCCAGCAGTCGTAGCGGGAGTACCGGGAATACGCAGTATTTT.

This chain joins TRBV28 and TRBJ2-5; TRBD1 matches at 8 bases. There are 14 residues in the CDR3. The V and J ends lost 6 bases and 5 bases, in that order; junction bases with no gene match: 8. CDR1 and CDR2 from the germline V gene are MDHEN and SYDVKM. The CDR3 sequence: CASRPAGQDETQYF. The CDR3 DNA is TGTGCCAGCAGACCCGCGGGACAGGATGAGACCCAGTACTTC.

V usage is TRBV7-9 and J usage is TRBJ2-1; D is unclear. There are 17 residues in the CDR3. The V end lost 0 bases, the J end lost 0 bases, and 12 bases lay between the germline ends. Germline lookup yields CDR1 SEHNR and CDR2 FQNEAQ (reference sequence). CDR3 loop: CASSLALQSPSYNEQFF. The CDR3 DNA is TGTGCCAGCAGCTTAGCCCTACAGTCGCCCTCCTACAATGAGCAGTTCTTC. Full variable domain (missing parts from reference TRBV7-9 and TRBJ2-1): DTGVSQNPRHKITKRGQNVTFRCDPISEHNRLYWYRQTLGQGPEFLTYFQNEAQLEKSRLLSDRFSAERPKGSFSTLEIQRTEQGDSAMYLCASSLALQSPSYNEQFFGPGTRLTVL.

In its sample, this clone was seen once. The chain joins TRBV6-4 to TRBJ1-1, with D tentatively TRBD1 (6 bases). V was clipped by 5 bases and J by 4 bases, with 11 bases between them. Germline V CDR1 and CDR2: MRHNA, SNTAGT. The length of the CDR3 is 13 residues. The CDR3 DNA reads TGTGCCAGCAGTTACAGGGATGGCACTGAAGCTTTCTTT. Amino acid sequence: CASSYRDGTEAFF.

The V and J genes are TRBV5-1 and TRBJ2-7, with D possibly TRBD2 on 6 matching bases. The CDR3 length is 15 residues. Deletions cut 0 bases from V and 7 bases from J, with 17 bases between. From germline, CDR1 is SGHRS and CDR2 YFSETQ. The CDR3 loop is CASSLAGIAGGEQYF. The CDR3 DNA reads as TGCGCCAGCAGCTTGGCCGGGATAGCCGGGGGAGAGCAGTACTTC.

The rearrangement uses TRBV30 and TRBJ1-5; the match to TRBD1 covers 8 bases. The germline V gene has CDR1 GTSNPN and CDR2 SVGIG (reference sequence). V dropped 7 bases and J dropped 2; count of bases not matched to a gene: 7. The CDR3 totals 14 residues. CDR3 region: CAYKTDRGNQPQHF. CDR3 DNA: TGTGCCTACAAAACGGACAGGGGCAATCAGCCCCAGCATTTT. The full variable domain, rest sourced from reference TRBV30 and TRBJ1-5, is SQTIHQWPATLVQPVGSPLSLECTVEGTSNPNLYWYRQAAGRGLQLLFYSVGIGQISSEVPQNLSASRPQDRQFILSSKKLLLSDSGFYLCAYKTDRGNQPQHFGDGTRLSIL.

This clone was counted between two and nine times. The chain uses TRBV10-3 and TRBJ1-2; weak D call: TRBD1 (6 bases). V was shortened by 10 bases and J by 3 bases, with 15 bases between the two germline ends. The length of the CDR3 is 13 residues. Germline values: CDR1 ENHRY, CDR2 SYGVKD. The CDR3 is CASNYAGDYGYTF. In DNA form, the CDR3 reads TGTGCCAGCAACTACGCAGGGGACTATGGCTACACCTTC.

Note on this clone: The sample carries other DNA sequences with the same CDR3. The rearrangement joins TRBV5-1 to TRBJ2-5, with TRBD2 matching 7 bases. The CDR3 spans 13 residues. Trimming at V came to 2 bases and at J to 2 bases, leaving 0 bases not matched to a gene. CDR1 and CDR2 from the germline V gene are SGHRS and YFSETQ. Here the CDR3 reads CASSFGGQETQYF. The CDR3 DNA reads TGCGCCAGCAGCTTCGGGGGGCAAGAGACCCAGTACTTC.

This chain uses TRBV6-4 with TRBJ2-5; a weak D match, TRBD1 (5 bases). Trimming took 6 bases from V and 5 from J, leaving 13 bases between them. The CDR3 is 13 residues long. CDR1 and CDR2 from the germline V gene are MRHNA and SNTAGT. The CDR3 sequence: CASRDGPGETQYF. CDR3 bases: TGTGCCAGCAGGGACGGGCCAGGGGAGACCCAGTACTTC.

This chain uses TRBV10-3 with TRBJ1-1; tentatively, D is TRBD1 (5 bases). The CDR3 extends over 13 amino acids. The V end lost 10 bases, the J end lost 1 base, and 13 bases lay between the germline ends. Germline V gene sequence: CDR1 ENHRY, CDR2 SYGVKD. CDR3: CATRGSQNTEAFF. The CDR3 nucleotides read TGTGCCACACGGGGGAGTCAGAACACTGAAGCTTTCTTT.

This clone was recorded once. CDR3 residues: CASTAGYSYEQYF. The DNA of the CDR3 is TGTGCCAGCACAGCGGGTTACTCCTACGAGCAGTACTTC. The chain is built from TRBV6-5 and TRBJ2-7, with D perhaps TRBD2 (6 bases). V was shortened by 7 bases and J by 0 bases, with 10 bases between the two germline ends. Germline V CDR1 and CDR2: MNHEY, SVGAGI. The CDR3 is 13 residues long.

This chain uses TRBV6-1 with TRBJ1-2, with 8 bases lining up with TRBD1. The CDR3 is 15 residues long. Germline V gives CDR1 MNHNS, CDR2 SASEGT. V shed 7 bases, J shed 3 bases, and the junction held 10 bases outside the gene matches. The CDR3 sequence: CASNDAGGTDYGYTF. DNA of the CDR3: TGTGCCAGCAATGACGCAGGGGGCACGGACTATGGCTACACCTTC.

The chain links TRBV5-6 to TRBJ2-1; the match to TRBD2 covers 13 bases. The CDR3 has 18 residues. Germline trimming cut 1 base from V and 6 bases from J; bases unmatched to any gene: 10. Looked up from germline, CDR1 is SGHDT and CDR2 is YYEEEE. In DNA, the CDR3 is TGTGCCAGCAGCTTGCTTGGGGAACTAGCGGGAGGGCTCAATGAGCAGTTCTTC. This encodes CASSLLGELAGGLNEQFF. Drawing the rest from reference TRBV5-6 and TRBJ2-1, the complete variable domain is DAGVTQSPTHLIKTRGQQVTLRCSPKSGHDTVSWYQQALGQGPQFIFQYYEEEERQRGNFPDRFSGHQFPNYSSELNVNALLLGDSALYLCASSLLGELAGGLNEQFFGPGTRLTVL.

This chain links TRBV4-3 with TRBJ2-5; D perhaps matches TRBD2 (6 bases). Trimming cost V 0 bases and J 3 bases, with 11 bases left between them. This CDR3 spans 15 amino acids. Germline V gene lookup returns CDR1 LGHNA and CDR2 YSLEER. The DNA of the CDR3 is TGCGCCAGCAGCCAAGATATCGGAGGGAAAGAGACCCAGTACTTC. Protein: CASSQDIGGKETQYF.

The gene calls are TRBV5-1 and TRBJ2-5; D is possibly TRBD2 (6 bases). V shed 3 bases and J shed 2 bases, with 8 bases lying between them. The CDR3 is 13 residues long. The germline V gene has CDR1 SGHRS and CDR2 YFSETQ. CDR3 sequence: CASSWAGQETQYF. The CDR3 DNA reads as TGCGCCAGCAGCTGGGCGGGGCAAGAGACCCAGTACTTC.

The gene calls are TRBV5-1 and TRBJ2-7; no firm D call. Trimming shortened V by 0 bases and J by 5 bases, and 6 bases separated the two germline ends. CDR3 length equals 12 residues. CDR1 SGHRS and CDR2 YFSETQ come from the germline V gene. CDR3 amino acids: CASSLAQDEQYF. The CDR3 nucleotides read TGCGCCAGCAGCTTGGCCCAGGACGAGCAGTACTTC.

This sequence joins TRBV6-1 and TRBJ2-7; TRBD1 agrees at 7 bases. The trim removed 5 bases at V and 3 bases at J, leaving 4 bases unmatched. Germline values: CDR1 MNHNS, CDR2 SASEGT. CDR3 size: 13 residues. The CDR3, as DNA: TGTGCCAGCAGTACCCGGGACAGCTACGAGCAGTACTTC. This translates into CASSTRDSYEQYF.

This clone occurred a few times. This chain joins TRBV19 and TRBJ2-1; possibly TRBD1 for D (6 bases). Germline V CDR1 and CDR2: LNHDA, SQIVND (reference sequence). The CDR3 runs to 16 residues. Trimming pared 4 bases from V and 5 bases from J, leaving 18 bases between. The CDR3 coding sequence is TGTGCCAGTAGTAGGCCCCCGGACACAGGGAACAATGAGCAGTTCTTC. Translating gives CASSRPPDTGNNEQFF.